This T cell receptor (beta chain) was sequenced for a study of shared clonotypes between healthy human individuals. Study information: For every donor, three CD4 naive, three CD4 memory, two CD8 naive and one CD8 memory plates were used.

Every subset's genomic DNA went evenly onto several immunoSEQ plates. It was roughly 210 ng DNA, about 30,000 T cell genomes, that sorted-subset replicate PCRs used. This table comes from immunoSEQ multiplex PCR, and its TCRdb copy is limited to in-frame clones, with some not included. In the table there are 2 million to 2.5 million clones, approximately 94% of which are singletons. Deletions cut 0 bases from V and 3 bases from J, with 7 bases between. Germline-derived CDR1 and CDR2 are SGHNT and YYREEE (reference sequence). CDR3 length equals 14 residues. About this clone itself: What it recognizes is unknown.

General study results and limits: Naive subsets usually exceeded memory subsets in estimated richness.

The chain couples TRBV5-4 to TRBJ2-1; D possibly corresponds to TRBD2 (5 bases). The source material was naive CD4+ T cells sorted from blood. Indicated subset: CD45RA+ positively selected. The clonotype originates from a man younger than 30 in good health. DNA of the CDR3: TGTGCCAGCAGCTTGGGACGGGGCTACAATGAGCAGTTCTTC. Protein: CASSLGRGYNEQFF. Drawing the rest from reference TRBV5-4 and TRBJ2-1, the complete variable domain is ETGVTQSPTHLIKTRGQQVTLRCSSQSGHNTVSWYQQALGQGPQFIFQYYREEENGRGNFPPRFSGLQFPNYSSELNVNALELDDSALYLCASSLGRGYNEQFFGPGTRLTVL.